This TCR beta chain is drawn from a study of siplizumab effects on memory and regulatory T cells. Findings and limits, study-wide: In roughly 80-97% of proliferating CD4+ or CD8+ clones, a naive or memory phenotype could not be assigned.

In the case of this clone: The antigen is unknown.

Per sample, around 10^5 TCR templates were assayed. TCRdb keeps only in-frame clones here, not all; method: immunoSEQ multiplex PCR. The table includes over 85,000 clones, roughly 90% detected once. The V and J ends lost 6 bases and 5 bases, in that order; junction bases with no gene match: 12. CDR1 and CDR2 (germline): LNHDA, SQIVND (reference sequence). The CDR3 extends over 15 amino acids. The source is a human donor in good health. V usage is TRBV19 and J usage is TRBJ2-5; 7 nucleotides align to TRBD2. Sequences were obtained from CD4+ T cells sorted from blood. The CDR3 sequence is CASSAREAGSETQYF. CDR3 coding DNA: TGTGCCAGTAGCGCCCGGGAGGCGGGGTCCGAGACCCAGTACTTC.